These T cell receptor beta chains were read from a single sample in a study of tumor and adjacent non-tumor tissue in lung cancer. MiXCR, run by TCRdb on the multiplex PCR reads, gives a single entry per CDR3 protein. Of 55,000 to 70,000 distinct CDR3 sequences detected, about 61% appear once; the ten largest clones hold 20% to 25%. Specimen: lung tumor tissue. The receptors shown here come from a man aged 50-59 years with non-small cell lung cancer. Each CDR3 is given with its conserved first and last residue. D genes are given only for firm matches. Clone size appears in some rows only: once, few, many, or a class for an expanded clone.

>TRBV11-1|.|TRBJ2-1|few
TGTGTCAACAGCTTAGAACGGACAGACAATGGGCAGTTCTTC
CVNSLERTDNGQFF
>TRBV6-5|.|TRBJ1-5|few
TGTGCCAGCAGTTACACTACATGGGCTGATCAGCCCCAACATTTT
CASSYTTWADQPQHF
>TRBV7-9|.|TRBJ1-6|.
TGTGCCAGCAGCTTAGTGGGCTCGAATTCACCCCTCCACTTT
CASSLVGSNSPLHF
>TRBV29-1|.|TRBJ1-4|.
.
CSVGAVGHENCFF
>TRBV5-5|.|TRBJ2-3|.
TGTGGCAGCAGTCCCACTAGTGGGAGGAGCACAGATACGCAGTATTTT
CGSSPTSGRSTDTQYF
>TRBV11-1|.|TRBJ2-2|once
TGCGCCAACAGTTTTCAGTGTCGGCCCGGGGAGTTGTTTTTT
CANSFQCRPGELFF
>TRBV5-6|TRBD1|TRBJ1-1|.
TGTACCAGCACCTTAGAAAATGTTAAGAGGGGGCGTACTGAAGTTTTCTTT
CTSTLENVKRGRTEVFF
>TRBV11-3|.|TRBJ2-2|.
TGTGTCAGCAGCTTATGCGGGTTCACCGGGGAGCTGTTTTTT
CVSSLCGFTGELFF
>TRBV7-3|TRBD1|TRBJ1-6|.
TGTGCCAGCAGCTTAACCCCCGACAGGGGCTCACCCCTCCATTTT
CASSLTPDRGSPLHF
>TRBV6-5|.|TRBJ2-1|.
TGTGCCAGCAGTTACGGGAGAGCCAACAATGAGCAGTTCTTC
CASSYGRANNEQFF
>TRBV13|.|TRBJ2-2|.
TGTGCCAGCAGCCCTTCTCGGGGGCGGGACACTGGGGAGCTGTTTTTT
CASSPSRGRDTGELFF
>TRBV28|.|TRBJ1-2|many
TGTGCCAGCACCCCAAGCCTTAACTATGGCTACACCTTC
CASTPSLNYGYTF
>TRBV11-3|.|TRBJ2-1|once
TGTGCCAGCGGCTTAGGGGTTAATGGGGGACCTGGCGATGAGCAGTTCTTC
CASGLGVNGGPGDEQFF
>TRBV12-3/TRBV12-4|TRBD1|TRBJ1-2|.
TGTGCCAGCAGTAAAGGCTCAAGGGGGCAGAACTATGACTACACCTTC
CASSKGSRGQNYDYTF
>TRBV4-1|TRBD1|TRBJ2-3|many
TGCGCCAGCAGCCCCCAAGACAGGGGCCGGGGAGATACGCAGTATTTT
CASSPQDRGRGDTQYF
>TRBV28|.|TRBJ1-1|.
TGTGCCAGCAGTTTAGGAGGGGCGGACACTGAAGCTTTCTTT
CASSLGGADTEAFF
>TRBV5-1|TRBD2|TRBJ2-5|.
TGCGCCAGCAGCCTCTGGACCAGCGGGGGCCAAGGGACCCAGTACTTC
CASSLWTSGGQGTQYF
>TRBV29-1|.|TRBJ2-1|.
TGCAGCGTTGATGGAGAGATTGAATCTTACAATGAGCAGTTCTTC
CSVDGEIESYNEQFF
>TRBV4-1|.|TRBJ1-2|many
TGCGCCAGCAGCCAAGGCGCCCGAGAGGGAGGATCCTATGGCTACACCTTC
CASSQGAREGGSYGYTF
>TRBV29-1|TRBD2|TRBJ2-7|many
TGCAGCGGGTCTAGCGGGATTGGCGAGCAGTACTTC
CSGSSGIGEQYF
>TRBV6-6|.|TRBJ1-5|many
TGTGCCAGCAGTTACTCTTCGCAGGGGTCTGCGCAGCCCCAGCATTTT
CASSYSSQGSAQPQHF
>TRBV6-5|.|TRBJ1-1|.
TGTGCCAGCAGTTGGGACTTCGGTAACACTGAAGCTTTCTTT
CASSWDFGNTEAFF
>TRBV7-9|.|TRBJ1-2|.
TGTGTCAGCAGCACTATCGACAGTTATGGCTACACCTTC
CVSSTIDSYGYTF
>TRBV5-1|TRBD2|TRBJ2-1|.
TGCGCCAGCAGCCTCGGACTAGCGGAAGAAGGAGGCAATGAGCAATTCTTC
CASSLGLAEEGGNEQFF
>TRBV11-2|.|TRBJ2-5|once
TGTGCCAGCAGCCCTCACGGGGACGGCCAAGAGACCCAATACTTC
CASSPHGDGQETQYF
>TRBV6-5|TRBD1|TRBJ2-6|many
TGTGCCAGCAGTGCCCCAGGGGGCTCTGGGGCCAACGTCCTGACTTTC
CASSAPGGSGANVLTF
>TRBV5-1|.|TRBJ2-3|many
TGCGCCAGCAGGCTTCTCAGCAGGAGATCCACAGATACGCAGTATTTT
CASRLLSRRSTDTQYF
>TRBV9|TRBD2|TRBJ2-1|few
TGTGCCAGTAGCCCGGGGACTAGCGGTCCCTACAATGAGCAGTTCTTC
CASSPGTSGPYNEQFF
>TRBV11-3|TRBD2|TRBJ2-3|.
TGTGCTAGCAGCGTAGGACTAGCGGGGAGCACAGATACGCAGTATTTT
CASSVGLAGSTDTQYF
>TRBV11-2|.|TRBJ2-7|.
TGTGCCAGCAGTTACAGGAATACTCACTACGAGCAGTACTTC
CASSYRNTHYEQYF
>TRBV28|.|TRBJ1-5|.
TGTGCCAGCAGACTAAATCTCAGGGGCTGGGCGCATTTT
CASRLNLRGWAHF
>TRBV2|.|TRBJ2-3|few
TGTGCCAGCAGTGAAGGGACAGCTAGCGCAGATACGCAGTATTTT
CASSEGTASADTQYF
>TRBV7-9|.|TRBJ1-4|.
TGTGCCGGCAGTCGAAGAGGGGACGATGAAAAACTGTTTTTT
CAGSRRGDDEKLFF
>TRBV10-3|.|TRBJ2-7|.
TGTGACATCAGTGAATTGACAGGAGCGTCGGGGCAGTACTTC
CDISELTGASGQYF
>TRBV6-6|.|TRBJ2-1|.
.
CASSYVGQGASLFF
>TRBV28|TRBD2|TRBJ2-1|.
TGTGCCAGCAGTATTGCAGCGGGAGGGTCTATCGATGAGCAGTTCTTC
CASSIAAGGSIDEQFF
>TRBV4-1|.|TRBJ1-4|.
TGCGCCAGCTGCCCCGAGGACACCTCTGCAACTAATGAAAAACTGTTTTTT
CASCPEDTSATNEKLFF
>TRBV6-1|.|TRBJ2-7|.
TGTGCCAGCAGTGAAACCGCCGCAGTCGAGCAGTACTTC
CASSETAAVEQYF
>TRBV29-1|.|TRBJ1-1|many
TGCAGCGTTGAAGATGGGTATGGGAACACTGAAGCTTTCTTT
CSVEDGYGNTEAFF
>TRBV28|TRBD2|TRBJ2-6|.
TGTGCCAGCAGTTCCCTAGGGACGGTTGAAATGGGAGGGGCCAACGTCCTGACCTTC
CASSSLGTVEMGGANVLTF